The TCR beta chain under discussion was sequenced for a study of control samples from healthy donors and cancer patients. Assay: immunoSEQ multiplex PCR; the TCRdb copy retains only in-frame clones and omits some. The repertoire holds some 71,000 clones, with around 87% as singletons. V dropped 3 bases and J dropped 0; count of bases not matched to a gene: 8. Germline loops: CDR1 MNHEY, CDR2 SMNVEV (reference sequence). The CDR3 has 17 amino acids. The sample taken for sequencing was PBMCs. The TCR comes from a woman aged 45 to 65 with head and neck cancer. The chain carries TRBV27 and TRBJ1-1; 9 positions agree with TRBD1. CDR3 protein: CASSFEGTGPMNTEAFF. Written as DNA, the CDR3 is TGTGCCAGCAGTTTTGAAGGGACAGGGCCGATGAACACTGAAGCTTTCTTT.